Presented here are 10 T cell receptor beta chains from one specimen sequenced in a study of cytomegalovirus exposure and HLA in healthy donors. Researchers ran the PCR with 60 Vbeta and 13 Jbeta primers. Profiled with immunoSEQ multiplex PCR; TCRdb holds only in-frame clones, not every one. This table has 150,000 to 200,000 clones, approximately 80% appearing once. The sequencing input was PBMCs. Receptors were obtained from a woman aged 35 to 49 in good health and CMV-seropositive.

The chain is built from TRBV28 and TRBJ1-1; D possibly corresponds to TRBD1 (6 bases). The CDR3 is 14 amino acids. V was clipped by 8 bases and J by 1 base, with 14 bases between them. In germline, CDR1 is MDHEN, CDR2 SYDVKM. The CDR3 loop is CASRGGVGNTEAFF. Here the CDR3 DNA reads TGTGCCAGCCGAGGGGGGGTGGGGAACACTGAAGCTTTCTTT.

The chain couples TRBV19 to TRBJ2-1, with a tentative D call TRBD1 (8 bases). V lost 8 bases and J lost 4, with 21 bases in between. Per germline, CDR1 LNHDA and CDR2 SQIVND (reference sequence). The CDR3 is 16 residues long. The CDR3 loop is CASDKGEGQVYNEQFF. In nucleotides, the CDR3 is TGTGCCAGTGACAAGGGGGAGGGACAGGTATACAATGAGCAGTTCTTC.

V usage is TRBV28 and J usage is TRBJ1-4, with a weak D call TRBD1 (5 bases). The CDR3 spans 16 residues. Germline V CDR1 and CDR2: MDHEN, SYDVKM. V lost 3 bases and J 3 bases, leaving 14 bases between the germline ends. CDR3 residues: CASSFHSGGANEKLFF. The CDR3 DNA is TGTGCCAGCAGTTTCCACTCGGGGGGAGCTAATGAAAAACTGTTTTTT.

V usage is TRBV19 and J usage is TRBJ1-2; D unresolved. This CDR3 comprises 15 residues. Germline assignment: CDR1 LNHDA and CDR2 SQIVND (reference sequence). Trimming removed 0 bases from V and 2 bases from J, with 10 bases in between. CDR3 nucleotide sequence: TGTGCCAGTAGTATAGAGGAACAGCCCAACTATGGCTACACCTTC. It yields the protein CASSIEEQPNYGYTF.

J is TRBJ1-6 and V is TRBV6-4; D unresolved. CDR3 length: 14 amino acids. Germline lookup yields CDR1 MRHNA and CDR2 SNTAGT. With 3 bases removed from V and 6 bases from J, the gap between germline ends came to 9 bases. CDR3 loop: CASSDSQSNSPLHF. CDR3 nucleotide sequence: TGTGCCAGCAGTGATTCACAGAGTAATTCACCCCTCCACTTT.

CDR3: CATLDGTSYGYTF. The DNA for the CDR3 is TGTGCCACCCTTGACGGGACATCCTATGGCTACACCTTC. J is TRBJ1-2 and V is TRBV10-3; possible D gene TRBD1, 6 bases. The germline V and J ends were trimmed by 10 bases and 4 bases, with 16 bases remaining between them. The CDR3 extends over 13 amino acids. The V gene's germline CDR1 is ENHRY and CDR2 SYGVKD.

The chain joins TRBV2 to TRBJ2-3; 8 bases line up with TRBD1. The CDR3 spans 14 residues. Germline V gives CDR1 SNHLY, CDR2 FYNNEI. With 6 bases clipped from V and 6 bases from J, the junction kept 8 bases outside the gene matches. CDR3 DNA: TGTGCCAGCAGCAGGACAGGGTTCGGGGATACGCAGTATTTT. It codes for CASSRTGFGDTQYF.

DNA of the CDR3: TGTGCCAGCAGCTTGGCCGGCTGGGTCGGAGGTTTGATGAACACTGAAGCTTTCTTT. It codes for CASSLAGWVGGLMNTEAFF. The J gene is TRBJ1-1, the V gene TRBV5-6; D is unresolved. The V gene lost 0 bases and the J gene lost 0 bases, with 21 bases spanning the gap. Looked up from germline, CDR1 is SGHDT and CDR2 is YYEEEE. This CDR3 is built from 19 residues.

In DNA, the CDR3 is TGTGCCAGCAGCGTAGGGACTAGATATGAGCAGTTCTTC. It encodes CASSVGTRYEQFF. This chain connects TRBV9 to TRBJ2-1; TRBD2 matches 7 bases. The CDR3 is made up of 13 amino acids. Looked up from germline, CDR1 is SGDLS and CDR2 is YYNGEE. J gave up 8 bases and V 0 bases, and 2 bases lay outside the gene matches.

The chain links TRBV18 to TRBJ2-1; the match to TRBD1 covers 11 bases. The CDR3 has 18 residues. Germline loops: CDR1 KGHSH, CDR2 LQKENI. Losses at the gene ends were 3 bases for V and 0 bases for J; bases not matched to a gene: 7. As DNA, the CDR3 is TGTGCCAGCTCACCGCTAGGACAGGGGGCTATCTCCTACAATGAGCAGTTCTTC. Translating it yields CASSPLGQGAISYNEQFF.